This T cell receptor (beta chain) was profiled in a study of identifying expanded T cells in peripheral blood. Concerning this clone: Its antigen is unknown.

Collection occurred without any documented infections or immune events in donors. The study's findings and limits: Across healthy donors, higher total template counts meant significantly greater roughly 2-week count variance. Over approximately two and four weeks, about 17 and 20 clones changed, versus approximately 1.2 between replicates.

TCRdb's copy holds only in-frame clones and misses some; the assay was immunoSEQ multiplex PCR. Among around 50,000 clones, roughly 90% were seen once, and the ten largest hold 3% to 4%. The CDR3 contains 12 residues. Germline V lookup: CDR1 SGHRS, CDR2 YFSETQ. The V end lost 6 bases, the J end lost 6 bases, and 10 bases lay between the germline ends. The rearrangement uses TRBV5-1 and TRBJ2-1; D ambiguous. The sequence was obtained from a person aged 18-70 years in good health. Source material: blood. The CDR3 here is CASNIGSNEQFF. The DNA for the CDR3 is TGCGCCAGCAACATAGGAAGCAATGAGCAGTTCTTC.